Listed below are T cell receptor beta chains from one sample, sequenced in a study of beta chain features in type 1 diabetes. Some clones are missing from TCRdb's copy, which holds only in-frame ones; the method was immunoSEQ multiplex PCR. The sample has more than 550,000 clones, around 15% seen once. The sample consisted of naive CD4+ T cells from blood. These receptors were obtained from a young man with type 1 diabetes. Each CDR3 is given with its conserved first and last residue. The order of the fields is D gene, clone size, V gene, J gene, CDR3 DNA, CDR3 protein. D genes are given only for firm matches. Size is stated for part of the rows, as once, few or many counts, or as a class when the clone is expanded.

D: NA; size: NA; V: TRBV10-3; J: TRBJ2-3; DNA: TGTGCCATCTCAGGGCCAGAACGCACAGATACGCAGTATTTT; CDR3: CAISGPERTDTQYF
D: TRBD1; size: few; V: TRBV9; J: TRBJ2-7; DNA: TGTGCCAGCAGCTCTCGGACAGGGACGCACGAGCAGTACTTC; CDR3: CASSSRTGTHEQYF
D: TRBD2; size: few; V: TRBV11-2; J: TRBJ2-3; DNA: TGTGCCAGCAGCTTCGGGAGGAGCACTAGCACAGATACGCAGTATTTT; CDR3: CASSFGRSTSTDTQYF
D: NA; size: few; V: TRBV5-4; J: TRBJ1-6; DNA: TGTGCCAGCAGCTCGGGGGGGGATTCACCCCTCCACTTT; CDR3: CASSSGGDSPLHF
D: NA; size: NA; V: TRBV19; J: TRBJ1-1; DNA: TGTGCCAGTAGTACACAGTTTAACACTGAAGCTTTCTTT; CDR3: CASSTQFNTEAFF
D: NA; size: few; V: TRBV25-1; J: TRBJ1-1; DNA: TGTGCCAGCAGTGAATCTGGGAAGGTCACTGAAGCTTTCTTT; CDR3: CASSESGKVTEAFF
D: TRBD2; size: NA; V: TRBV15; J: TRBJ2-7; DNA: TGTGCCACCAGCCGGGTAGCGGGAGTAGCGGACGAGCAGTACTTC; CDR3: CATSRVAGVADEQYF
D: TRBD1; size: few; V: TRBV5-4; J: TRBJ2-7; DNA: TGTGCCAGCCTGCCGGGACAGGGTTCGCGGGAGTACTTC; CDR3: CASLPGQGSREYF
D: NA; size: NA; V: TRBV28; J: TRBJ1-6; DNA: TGTGCCAGCAGATGGAGACGGCCTAATTCACCCCTCCACTTT; CDR3: CASRWRRPNSPLHF
D: TRBD1; size: few; V: TRBV18; J: TRBJ2-4; DNA: TGTGCCAGCTCACCGTGGACAGGGGCCAAAAACATTCAGTACTTC; CDR3: CASSPWTGAKNIQYF
D: NA; size: few; V: TRBV2; J: TRBJ2-3; DNA: TGTGCCAGCATGCGGGGAGATACGCAGTATTTT; CDR3: CASMRGDTQYF
D: TRBD1; size: few; V: TRBV7-2; J: TRBJ2-5; DNA: TGTGCCAGCAGCTTCGGGGGACAGGGATTGTTTCAAGAGACCCAGTACTTC; CDR3: CASSFGGQGLFQETQYF
D: NA; size: few; V: TRBV7-2; J: TRBJ1-3; DNA: TGTGCCAGCAGCTTAAACATGGACGGGTCTGGAAACACCATATATTTT; CDR3: CASSLNMDGSGNTIYF
D: NA; size: few; V: TRBV30; J: TRBJ1-5; DNA: TGTGCCTGTAGTAAGAACGGCAATCAGCCCCAGCATTTT; CDR3: CACSKNGNQPQHF
D: TRBD2; size: NA; V: TRBV7-3; J: TRBJ2-2; DNA: TGTGCCAGCAGCGGCCGGGGAGGGCTCGAAGCCGGGGAGCTGTTTTTT; CDR3: CASSGRGGLEAGELFF
D: NA; size: few; V: TRBV7-2; J: TRBJ2-3; DNA: TGTGCCAGCAGCTTAACAGGGAGAAGAACAGATACGCAGTATTTT; CDR3: CASSLTGRRTDTQYF
D: TRBD1; size: NA; V: TRBV4-3; J: TRBJ2-2; DNA: TGCGCCAGCAGCAGGGAACAGGGGGCAGGGGAGCTGTTTTTT; CDR3: CASSREQGAGELFF
D: TRBD1; size: few; V: TRBV5-1; J: TRBJ2-2; DNA: TGCGCCAGCTCAGGACAGGGGACGTCGACGAGTGACACCGGGGAGCTGTTTTTT; CDR3: CASSGQGTSTSDTGELFF
D: NA; size: few; V: TRBV4-3; J: TRBJ1-6; DNA: TGCGCCAGCAGCCAAGAGGGGCCGCCCGTTAATTCACCCCTCCACTTT; CDR3: CASSQEGPPVNSPLHF
D: TRBD2; size: NA; V: TRBV30; J: TRBJ2-1; DNA: TGTGCCTGGAGCCGAGCGGGAGGCCCCTCCTACAATGAGCAGTTCTTC; CDR3: CAWSRAGGPSYNEQFF
D: NA; size: few; V: TRBV30; J: TRBJ2-1; DNA: TGTGCCTGGAGTGTATTGATCGGGATTCCCGGTGAGCAGTTCTTC; CDR3: CAWSVLIGIPGEQFF
D: NA; size: NA; V: TRBV9; J: TRBJ2-2; DNA: TGTGCCAGCAGCGTAGAGTCATACACCGGGGAGCTGTTTTTT; CDR3: CASSVESYTGELFF
D: NA; size: NA; V: TRBV7-9; J: TRBJ2-7; DNA: TGTGCCAGCAGCTTAGCAGGGGGATCCTACGAGCAGTACTTC; CDR3: CASSLAGGSYEQYF
D: NA; size: few; V: TRBV10-1; J: TRBJ2-7; DNA: TGCGCCAGCAGTGAGAATAGGCTCTCCTACCAGCAGTACTTC; CDR3: CASSENRLSYQQYF
D: TRBD2; size: NA; V: TRBV29-1; J: TRBJ2-5; DNA: TGCAGCGTTGAAGATCTAGCTGGGGCGGGAGGGTCCTGGGAGACCCAGTACTTC; CDR3: CSVEDLAGAGGSWETQYF
D: NA; size: NA; V: TRBV7-9; J: TRBJ2-1; DNA: TGTGCCAGCAGCCCCGCGGGGCCGAGCTCCTACAATGAGCAGTTCTTC; CDR3: CASSPAGPSSYNEQFF
D: NA; size: NA; V: TRBV7-9; J: TRBJ1-2; DNA: TGTGCCAGCAGCCAGGGCTTCTCTGGCGGTTGGGGCTACACCTTC; CDR3: CASSQGFSGGWGYTF
D: NA; size: few; V: TRBV30; J: TRBJ1-2; DNA: TGTGCCTTACCCAGAACAGGGTACGATGGCTACACCTTC; CDR3: CALPRTGYDGYTF
D: TRBD1; size: NA; V: TRBV30; J: TRBJ2-7; DNA: TGTGCCTGGTCCCGGACAGGGGGAGCCTACGAGCAGTACTTC; CDR3: CAWSRTGGAYEQYF
D: NA; size: few; V: TRBV27; J: TRBJ2-7; DNA: TGTGCCAGCAGTTTCCAACCGGGACAACGGCACGAGCAGTACTTC; CDR3: CASSFQPGQRHEQYF
D: TRBD2; size: few; V: TRBV2; J: TRBJ2-7; DNA: TGTGCCAGCGGGAGAGGCGGGAGTAGTTACGAGCAGTACTTC; CDR3: CASGRGGSSYEQYF
D: NA; size: few; V: TRBV7-2; J: TRBJ2-5; DNA: TGTGCCACCCGACTTGGAGGGGGGGAGACCCAGTACTTC; CDR3: CATRLGGGETQYF
D: NA; size: NA; V: TRBV6-6; J: TRBJ1-5; DNA: TGTGCCAGCAGCCCGCAGGGAGGGGCTAGCAATCAGCCCCAGCATTTT; CDR3: CASSPQGGASNQPQHF
D: NA; size: few; V: TRBV7-2; J: TRBJ2-2; DNA: TGTGCCAGCAGCTTAGTTCGCACCGGGGAGCTGTTTTTT; CDR3: CASSLVRTGELFF
D: NA; size: few; V: TRBV30; J: TRBJ1-2; DNA: TGTGCCTGGAGTTTGGGTTATGGCTACACCTTC; CDR3: CAWSLGYGYTF
D: TRBD2; size: NA; V: TRBV18; J: TRBJ2-3; DNA: TGTGCCAGCTCACCGTGGCTAGCGGGAGGCACCACAGATACGCAGTATTTT; CDR3: CASSPWLAGGTTDTQYF
D: TRBD1; size: NA; V: TRBV27; J: TRBJ2-4; DNA: TGTGCCAGCAGGCCAGGGGCACTTTTACAGGGGAGCAACATTCAGTACTTC; CDR3: CASRPGALLQGSNIQYF
D: NA; size: few; V: TRBV30; J: TRBJ2-6; DNA: TGTGCCTGGAGCGTACAGGGTTTCGGTGGGGCCAACGTCCTGACTTTC; CDR3: CAWSVQGFGGANVLTF
D: NA; size: few; V: TRBV5-1; J: TRBJ1-2; DNA: TGCGCCAGCAGCTTGGGCACAGGGATCTATGGCTACACCTTC; CDR3: CASSLGTGIYGYTF
D: NA; size: few; V: TRBV5-4; J: TRBJ2-5; DNA: TGTGCCAGCCGAAGGGGGACGACCGGGAGGTGGGAGACCCAGTACTTC; CDR3: CASRRGTTGRWETQYF
D: NA; size: few; V: TRBV29-1; J: TRBJ1-4; DNA: TGCAGCGTTAGCAGGGGAACGAATGAAAAACTGTTTTTT; CDR3: CSVSRGTNEKLFF
D: NA; size: NA; V: TRBV6-5; J: TRBJ2-5; DNA: TGTGCCAGCAGCGCCCCCCAAGAGACCCAGTACTTC; CDR3: CASSAPQETQYF
D: TRBD1; size: NA; V: TRBV30; J: TRBJ1-1; DNA: TGTGCCTGGAGATCTGACAGGGGGCGGACTGAAGCTTTCTTT; CDR3: CAWRSDRGRTEAFF
D: NA; size: once; V: TRBV7-2; J: TRBJ1-4; DNA: TGTGCCAGCAGCCCCCAGGGGATAGGGGAAAAACTGTTTTTT; CDR3: CASSPQGIGEKLFF
D: NA; size: NA; V: TRBV9; J: TRBJ2-1; DNA: TGTGCCAGCAGCGCCGTCTCGGGGCCATACAATGAGCAGTTCTTC; CDR3: CASSAVSGPYNEQFF